The 11 T cell receptor beta chains given below trace back to one sample, sequenced in a study of a mutant IDH1 vaccine in newly diagnosed glioma. Their antigens are not known. Documented time point: week 5, during vaccination. The content of each vaccine dose was 300 ug of mutant IDH1 20-mer peptide, and topical imiquimod accompanied it. Libraries were prepared by immunoSEQ multiplex PCR; TCRdb keeps only in-frame clonotypes and omits some of them. The sample has under 45,000 clones; roughly 81% are singletons. The sequenced sample was PBMCs, obtained from a glioma patient whose treatment included an IDH1 peptide vaccine. The receptor source for this set is a man aged 50 or older with glioma.

The rearrangement links TRBV6-1 to TRBJ2-7, with D unclear. CDR3 length equals 10 residues. From germline, CDR1 is MNHNS and CDR2 SASEGT. The DNA of the CDR3 is TGTGCAAGCCGGTACGATGAGCAGTACTTC. Its protein is CASRYDEQYF.

J is TRBJ2-5 and V is TRBV15; 7 bases are a match to TRBD2. This CDR3 contains 15 residues. V gave up 1 base and J gave up 2 bases; unmatched junction bases: 4. Germline V gene data show CDR1 as LNHNV and CDR2 as YYDKDF (reference sequence). CDR3 DNA: TGTGCCACCAGCAGAGTGGGAGGGGCTCAAGAGACCCAGTACTTC. This gives the protein CATSRVGGAQETQYF. Combining the CDR3 with reference TRBV15 and TRBJ2-5 gives the whole variable domain DAMVIQNPRYQVTQFGKPVTLSCSQTLNHNVMYWYQQKSSQAPKLLFHYYDKDFNNEADTPDNFQSRRPNTSFCFLDIRSPGLGDTAMYLCATSRVGGAQETQYFGPGTRLLVL.

This rearrangement joins TRBV6-6 to TRBJ1-2; a possible D gene is TRBD1 (5 bases). The V gene lost 2 bases and the J gene lost 6 bases, with 13 bases spanning the gap. CDR3 length: 14 residues. Germline V gives CDR1 MNHNY, CDR2 SVGAGI (reference sequence). The CDR3 coding sequence is TGTGCCAGCAGTTACGGTTCAGGGTTGGATGGCTACACCTTC. Translated, it gives CASSYGSGLDGYTF.

The J gene is TRBJ1-2, the V gene TRBV7-3; D call uncertain. The CDR3 has 13 residues. With 4 bases removed from V and 10 bases from J, the gap between germline ends came to 16 bases. Germline V gives CDR1 SGHTA, CDR2 FQGTGA. The DNA of the CDR3 is TGTGCCAGCAGCTCAAGCGGTGCCGTACCCTACACCTTC. Protein sequence: CASSSSGAVPYTF. Full variable domain (missing parts from reference TRBV7-3 and TRBJ1-2): GAGVSQTPSNKVTEKGKYVELRCDPISGHTALYWYRQSLGQGPEFLIYFQGTGAADDSGLPNDRFFAVRPEGSVSTLKIQRTERGDSAVYLCASSSSGAVPYTFGSGTRLTVV.

This chain connects TRBV25-1 to TRBJ2-2; TRBD2 aligns across 13 bases. This CDR3 region has 16 residues. Germline V CDR1 and CDR2: MGHDK, SYGVNS. With V trimmed by 4 bases and J by 8 bases, 7 bases remained unmatched. CDR3 in amino acids: CASSGRLAGGEGELFF. The CDR3 DNA reads as TGTGCCAGCAGTGGCCGACTAGCGGGGGGTGAGGGGGAGCTGTTTTTT.

This clone was seen more than once but under ten times. The chain uses TRBV18 and TRBJ1-5, with D unresolved. This CDR3 comprises 13 residues. Germline CDR1 is KGHSH and CDR2 is LQKENI. Trimming pared 6 bases from V and 0 bases from J, leaving 6 bases between. The CDR3 bases are TGTGCCAGCTCGTCAAGTAGCAATCAGCCCCAGCATTTT. Encoded protein: CASSSSSNQPQHF.

The rearrangement uses TRBV9 and TRBJ2-3; 8 bases fit TRBD2. V dropped 7 bases and J dropped 2; count of bases not matched to a gene: 12. This CDR3 comprises 16 residues. Germline CDR1 reads SGDLS; CDR2 reads YYNGEE. CDR3 protein: CASGEMSGGTTDTQYF. The CDR3 coding sequence is TGTGCCAGCGGAGAGATGAGCGGGGGAACCACAGATACGCAGTATTTT.

This clone has a single count. This chain uses TRBV19 with TRBJ2-5; D may be TRBD1 (6 bases). The CDR3 spans 15 residues. The germline V gene encodes CDR1 LNHDA and CDR2 SQIVND (reference sequence). Trimming took off 5 bases at V and 4 bases at J, with 17 bases between the two ends. The CDR3: CASSPGRGPRETQYF. The DNA for the CDR3 is TGTGCCAGTAGTCCAGGCAGGGGCCCTAGAGAGACCCAGTACTTC.

This chain connects TRBV7-9 to TRBJ2-1, with D perhaps matching TRBD1 (6 bases). CDR1 and CDR2 from the germline V gene are SEHNR and FQNEAQ (reference sequence). With 5 bases removed from V and 5 bases from J, the gap between germline ends came to 16 bases. CDR3 length: 15 amino acids. CDR3 in amino acids: CASSAGAAKNNEQFF. The DNA of the CDR3 is TGTGCCAGCAGCGCAGGGGCGGCTAAGAACAATGAGCAGTTCTTC.

V gene TRBV9 combines with J gene TRBJ2-2; maybe TRBD1 (5 bases). Between the trimmed V and J ends, which lost 0 bases and 7 bases, there was a span of 13 bases. Germline V gives CDR1 SGDLS, CDR2 YYNGEE. The CDR3 totals 15 residues. DNA for the CDR3: TGTGCCAGCAGCGTAGATCAGGGTAGAGTCGGGGAGCTGTTTTTT. This gives the protein CASSVDQGRVGELFF.

The V gene is TRBV2, the J gene TRBJ2-1, with D perhaps TRBD1 or TRBD2 (5 bases each). V was shortened by 6 bases and J by 4 bases, with 16 bases between the two germline ends. The CDR3 is made up of 15 amino acids. The germline CDR1 and CDR2 sequences are SNHLY and FYNNEI. The CDR3 here is CASRSRESVYNEQFF. DNA of the CDR3: TGTGCCAGCAGGAGCAGGGAGTCGGTATACAATGAGCAGTTCTTC. Combining the CDR3 with reference TRBV2 and TRBJ2-1 gives the whole variable domain EPEVTQTPSHQVTQMGQEVILRCVPISNHLYFYWYRQILGQKVEFLVSFYNNEISEKSEIFDDQFSVERPDGSNFTLKIRSTKLEDSAMYFCASRSRESVYNEQFFGPGTRLTVL.